The 23 T cell receptor beta chains listed next were all sequenced from one sample in a study of cytomegalovirus exposure and HLA in healthy donors. TCRdb keeps only in-frame clones here, not all; method: immunoSEQ multiplex PCR. The repertoire includes approximately 260,000 clones, about 86% of them detected once, and 0.95% to 1.5% sits in the top ten. Material: PBMCs. These TCRs come from a woman in her twenties or thirties in good health and CMV-seropositive.

Here the CDR3 reads CASSARRGLEKLFF. In DNA form, the CDR3 reads TGTGCCAGCAGTGCGAGGAGGGGTCTCGAAAAACTGTTTTTT. The V call is TRBV2, the J call TRBJ1-4, with D possibly TRBD1 on 5 matching bases. Per the germline V gene, CDR1 is SNHLY and CDR2 is FYNNEI. This CDR3 contains 14 residues. V was clipped by 4 bases and J by 8 bases, with 14 bases between them.

The chain recombines TRBV5-1 with TRBJ2-2; D possibly corresponds to TRBD2 (5 bases). V was clipped by 2 bases and J by 3 bases, with 14 bases between them. CDR1 SGHRS and CDR2 YFSETQ come from the germline V gene. This CDR3 is built from 16 residues. The CDR3: CASSFIPAGHTGELFF. The DNA for the CDR3 is TGCGCCAGCAGCTTTATTCCCGCGGGTCACACCGGGGAGCTGTTTTTT. Full variable domain (rest looked up from reference TRBV5-1 and TRBJ2-2): KAGVTQTPRYLIKTRGQQVTLSCSPISGHRSVSWYQQTPGQGLQFLFEYFSETQRNKGNFPGRFSGRQFSNSRSEMNVSTLELGDSALYLCASSFIPAGHTGELFFGEGSRLTVL.

The V and J genes are TRBV5-1 and TRBJ2-7, with 11 bases that match TRBD1. J lost 2 bases, V lost 4 bases, and 8 bases had no gene match. The CDR3 contains 16 residues. Germline values: CDR1 SGHRS, CDR2 YFSETQ. The CDR3 sequence: CASSIIPGQGAYEQYF. Here the CDR3 DNA reads TGCGCCAGCAGCATAATCCCGGGACAGGGGGCCTACGAGCAGTACTTC.

The rearrangement links TRBV15 to TRBJ2-1; 10 bases are shared with TRBD2. Germline lookup yields CDR1 LNHNV and CDR2 YYDKDF (reference sequence). The CDR3 has 18 residues. V shed 1 base and J 6 bases; nucleotides not matched to a gene: 12. CDR3 DNA: TGTGCCACCAGCAGAGGGCTAGCGGGAGTGATGAGTGGCAATGAGCAGTTCTTC. Translated, it gives CATSRGLAGVMSGNEQFF.

This chain connects TRBV4-1 to TRBJ2-7; 8 bases match TRBD2. The CDR3 contains 15 residues. The V and J ends lost 4 bases and 3 bases, in that order; junction bases with no gene match: 8. Germline V gene data show CDR1 as MGHRA and CDR2 as YSYEKL. CDR3 sequence (DNA): TGCGCCAGCAGCCCCACTAGCGGATTTAACTACGAGCAGTACTTC. The encoded protein is CASSPTSGFNYEQYF.

The J gene is TRBJ2-2, the V gene TRBV21-1; TRBD1 is the table's D call and was not checked against the DNA. TRBV21-1 is listed as a pseudogene. The CDR3 is made up of 17 amino acids. The CDR3 here is CASTPPPGTGCTGELFF. The CDR3, as DNA: TGTGCCAGCACCCCGCCCCCAGGGACAGGGTGTACGGGGGAGCTGTTTTTT.

This clone was detected only once. This chain uses TRBV5-1 with TRBJ2-5; no reliable D call. Germline V gives CDR1 SGHRS, CDR2 YFSETQ. Trimming took off 3 bases at V and 4 bases at J, with 4 bases between the two ends. The CDR3 is 11 amino acids. This CDR3 reads CASSSVETQYF. In DNA, the CDR3 is TGCGCCAGCAGCTCCGTAGAGACCCAGTACTTC.

The chain employs TRBV18 and TRBJ1-1; TRBD1 is a possible D gene (6 bases). V lost 7 bases, J lost 4 bases, and 16 bases lay in between. This CDR3 is 14 amino acids long. CDR1 and CDR2 from the germline V gene are KGHSH and LQKENI. CDR3 sequence reads: CASYGTSQSTEAFF. The CDR3 DNA is TGTGCCAGCTACGGGACATCCCAGAGCACTGAAGCTTTCTTT.

The CDR3 loop is CASSSRDSNTEAFF. The CDR3 DNA reads as TGTGCCAGCAGCTCCCGGGACTCCAACACTGAAGCTTTCTTT. The genes are TRBV11-2 and TRBJ1-1; D possibly corresponds to TRBD1 (5 bases). Trimming pared 4 bases from V and 2 bases from J, leaving 11 bases between. The length of the CDR3 is 14 residues. In germline, CDR1 is SGHAT, CDR2 FQNNGV.

The rearrangement links TRBV6-4 to TRBJ2-2, with 7 bases aligning to TRBD2. Trimming took 0 bases from V and 4 from J; bases not matched to a gene: 5. There are 16 residues in the CDR3. CDR1 is MRHNA, CDR2 SNTAGT, per germline. The CDR3 spells CASSDSGREGTGELFF. CDR3 nucleotide sequence: TGTGCCAGCAGTGACTCCGGCAGGGAGGGCACCGGGGAGCTGTTTTTT.

The chain employs TRBV5-1 and TRBJ2-1; possibly TRBD2 for D (5 bases). This CDR3 is 15 amino acids long. The germline V gene encodes CDR1 SGHRS and CDR2 YFSETQ. Trimming left V 1 base short and J 5 bases short, with 13 bases between. The CDR3 sequence: CASSLLAGWNNEQFF. The CDR3 DNA reads as TGCGCCAGCAGCTTGCTAGCCGGATGGAACAATGAGCAGTTCTTC.

The chain uses TRBV7-9 and TRBJ2-7, with D perhaps matching TRBD2 (5 bases). Germline values: CDR1 SEHNR, CDR2 FQNEAQ (reference sequence). V lost 5 bases and J lost 3, with 17 bases in between. This CDR3 spans 15 amino acids. Written as DNA, the CDR3 is TGTGCCAGCAGCCCCACGTGGGGAGCGGACTACGAGCAGTACTTC. Protein: CASSPTWGADYEQYF.

The rearrangement joins TRBV5-1 to TRBJ2-5; TRBD2 matches 11 bases. The CDR3 is 17 amino acids. CDR1 and CDR2 (germline): SGHRS, YFSETQ. V was pared by 2 bases and J by 1 base, with 7 bases of the junction left unmatched. The CDR3 region is CASSLGTSGTIQETQYF. The CDR3 nucleotides read TGCGCCAGCAGCTTAGGGACTAGCGGAACCATCCAAGAGACCCAGTACTTC.

This chain uses TRBV5-1 with TRBJ2-3, with TRBD1 matching over 11 bases. Germline values: CDR1 SGHRS, CDR2 YFSETQ. The V and J ends lost 3 bases and 3 bases, in that order; junction bases with no gene match: 6. The CDR3 contains 16 residues. CDR3 nucleotide sequence: TGCGCCAGCAGCTGGCAGGGGACAGGGGGGACAGATACGCAGTATTTT. This codes for CASSWQGTGGTDTQYF.

This chain joins TRBV27 and TRBJ1-2; D is unresolved. CDR1 is MNHEY, CDR2 SMNVEV, per germline (reference sequence). This CDR3 spans 15 amino acids. The V end was cut by 7 bases, the J end by 0 bases, with 15 bases between. The CDR3 DNA is TGTGCCAGCAAACCCGCGGGATCATCTAACTATGGCTACACCTTC. This encodes CASKPAGSSNYGYTF.

V usage is TRBV19 and J usage is TRBJ2-1, with 11 bases lining up with TRBD1. J was trimmed by 10 bases and V by 7 bases; bases with no gene match: 9. CDR3 size: 14 residues. Per germline, CDR1 LNHDA and CDR2 SQIVND (reference sequence). CDR3 region: CASNRDRGVWEQFF. For the CDR3, the DNA is TGTGCCAGTAATCGGGACAGGGGGGTTTGGGAGCAGTTCTTC.

V is TRBV7-6 and J is TRBJ2-1; the D is unclear. Per the germline V gene, CDR1 is SGHVS and CDR2 is FNYEAQ. CDR3 length: 14 amino acids. V gave up 1 base and J gave up 3 bases, with 7 bases separating them. The CDR3 loop reads CASSLGAFYNEQFF. CDR3 in DNA: TGTGCCAGCAGCTTAGGAGCTTTCTACAATGAGCAGTTCTTC.

V gene TRBV27 combines with J gene TRBJ1-1; no definite D call. V gave up 6 bases and J gave up 0 bases, with 8 bases separating them. Germline V gene data show CDR1 as MNHEY and CDR2 as SMNVEV (reference sequence). This CDR3 comprises 13 residues. The CDR3 region is CASSSVMNTEAFF. The CDR3 DNA reads as TGTGCCAGCAGCTCGGTAATGAACACTGAAGCTTTCTTT.

This chain connects TRBV4-1 to TRBJ1-2, with D tentatively TRBD1 (5 bases). Trimming pared 2 bases from V and 4 bases from J, leaving 23 bases between. The CDR3 is 18 amino acids. The germline V gene has CDR1 MGHRA and CDR2 YSYEKL. CDR3 amino acids: CASSQPILMTVHSYGYTF. The CDR3 DNA follows: TGCGCCAGCAGCCAACCTATCCTAATGACAGTACACTCCTATGGCTACACCTTC.

The chain uses TRBV28 and TRBJ2-7; TRBD2 might be the D (7 bases). In germline, CDR1 is MDHEN, CDR2 SYDVKM. This CDR3 comprises 14 residues. V lost 6 bases to trimming and J lost 0 bases, with 12 bases between them. The CDR3 protein is CASRGRGVSYEQYF. The CDR3 DNA sequence: TGTGCCAGCAGGGGGAGGGGGGTCTCCTACGAGCAGTACTTC.

This clone was counted only a few times. The chain has TRBV25-1 and TRBJ1-5; tentatively, D is TRBD1 (6 bases). The CDR3 has 15 amino acids. The V gene's germline CDR1 is MGHDK and CDR2 SYGVNS. V lost 2 bases, J lost 5 bases, and 13 bases lay in between. This CDR3 reads CASSEAGAGDQPQHF. DNA of the CDR3: TGTGCCAGCAGTGAAGCAGGGGCGGGGGATCAGCCCCAGCATTTT.

For this clone: Other DNA sequences within the sample encode an identical CDR3. J is TRBJ1-5 and V is TRBV19; D might be TRBD1 (5 bases). The length of the CDR3 is 15 residues. Germline CDR1 and CDR2: LNHDA and SQIVND (reference sequence). Trimming cost V 2 bases and J 0 bases, with 8 bases left between them. CDR3: CASSIRGDSNQPQHF. CDR3 nucleotides: TGTGCCAGTAGTATAAGGGGCGATAGCAATCAGCCCCAGCATTTT.

This clone appeared a few times. The chain couples TRBV2 to TRBJ1-4; the D gene is possibly TRBD1 (5 bases). CDR3 length: 10 amino acids. V shed 11 bases and J shed 7 bases, with 8 bases lying between them. CDR1 and CDR2 from the germline V gene are SNHLY and FYNNEI. For the CDR3, the DNA is TGTGCCGGGGGAGGTGAAAAACTGTTTTTT. It yields the protein CAGGGEKLFF.